Reported below is one T cell receptor beta chain. This clone was seen once. The antigen this receptor binds is unknown. The input lacks base qualities; no much larger clone sits a single base away. V is pared back by 3 bases and J by 3 bases, with 9 bases lying between the germline termini. The CDR3 spans 13 residues, from the cysteine through the phenylalanine. Left in the record is the CDR3 DNA by itself, 39 bases read in frame from the first base. This specimen comes from a study of blood T cell repertoires in COVID-19 (dated by TCRdb to the early 2020s). Looking at the study overall: Samples from collaborators originated in the United States, Italy and Spain and spanned both the acute and convalescent phases of COVID-19. The material from the prospective study consisted of cDNA or gDNA derived from T cells, B-cell-depleted T cells, or PBMCs. The dataset comprised deeply sampled blood TCRbeta repertoires from subjects exposed to, actively infected with, or recovered from COVID-19. A freely available public database, intended as a resource for researchers studying the immune response to SARS-CoV-2, is where the repertoires were released. Samples came from the ongoing ImmuneRACE study (first 160 participants) plus 1,254 subjects from 6 global collaborators. A de-identified subject ID, COVID-19 status, age in years and sex were almost always included in the sample metadata. HLA class I and class II types, where available, came from metadata supplied by the sample provider rather than from assay-based typing. The full study reports these points: The amount of clinical and demographic metadata varied by source and participant and was provided uncurated.

TCRbeta CDR3 regions were amplified from genomic DNA using the immunoSEQ Assay, a bias-controlled multiplex PCR. Per the original workflow: The number of nucleated cells in each sample was estimated by amplification of reference gene primers within the assay. Sequence reads were collapsed and filtered to measure the absolute abundance of every unique TCRbeta CDR3 rearrangement. For each sample, productive Simpson clonality was calculated by taking the square root of Simpson's diversity index across productive rearrangements. The clones in this table, taken by TCRdb from immuneACCESS, are in-frame only. Not every clone is retained; where verified, under half of the shortfall comes from an unresolved V gene, and the cause of the rest is unknown. The DNA gave D and trimming, while V, J and clone size come from that table. For this sample there are under 85,000 clones; roughly 82% appear just once. Clones ranked in the top ten supply 20% to 25% of the sample.

Whole blood was collected in K2EDTA tubes by collaborating institutions according to the institutions' own protocols. For TCRbeta analysis, collaborators shipped samples as frozen whole blood, isolated PBMCs, or DNA extracted from either of those sample types. In this chain, TRBV12-3 or TRBV12-4 is recombined with TRBJ2-7; the D gene is perhaps TRBD1, on 6 matching bases. This clonotype was obtained from a human donor in a cohort sampled during active COVID-19. The sample was peripheral blood. The bases read TGTGCCAGCAGTTTTGGGGACAACTACGAGCAGTACTTC. This sequence encodes CASSFGDNYEQYF.